This passage covers 11 T cell receptor beta chains from one sample sequenced in a study of blood T cells in healthy people across ages. Primed by a sample-barcoded 5' primer and a J-beta primer mix, a second PCR proceeded for 7 to 11 cycles. One entry per CDR3 protein results from TCRdb running MiXCR on the 5' RACE reads. The profile shows some 1 million distinct CDR3 sequences, 45% of them singletons. The sample taken for sequencing was blood. The receptors come from a woman in her sixties in good health.

This clonotype was detected a few times. This sequence joins TRBV5-1 and TRBJ2-3; TRBD2 might be the D (6 bases). The CDR3 loop spans 15 amino acids. The germline V gene encodes CDR1 SGHRS and CDR2 YFSETQ. V shed 4 bases and J shed 4 bases, with 16 bases lying between them. Written as DNA, the CDR3 is TGCGCCAGCAGCCCAAGGAGGGTTGGGTCAGATACGCAGTATTTT. Encoded protein: CASSPRRVGSDTQYF.

V gene TRBV20-1 combines with J gene TRBJ2-1; D is ambiguous. Germline V lookup: CDR1 DFQATT, CDR2 SNEGSKA (reference sequence). There are 16 residues in the CDR3. The ends were cut back, 7 bases at V and 1 base at J, with 20 bases in the middle. CDR3 in amino acids: CSVTHAHETSYNEQFF. Written as DNA, the CDR3 is TGCAGTGTTACGCATGCGCACGAGACATCCTACAATGAGCAGTTCTTC.

This clonotype was recorded only once. This rearrangement joins TRBV18 to TRBJ2-4; the D gene is possibly TRBD1 (5 bases). The J call may be faulty, since TRBJ2-7 better matches the DNA end. Per germline, CDR1 KGHSH and CDR2 LQKENI. The CDR3 spans 15 residues. CDR3 coding DNA: TGTGCCAGCTCACCAGGGCAGGGAAGGCACTACGAGCAGTACTTC. Amino acid sequence: CASSPGQGRHYEQYF.

This clonotype was seen a few times. Here the CDR3 reads CASSVGIGEQYF. CDR3 in DNA: TGTGCCAGCAGCGTAGGGATCGGGGAGCAGTACTTC. The chain is built from TRBV9 and TRBJ2-7; D call uncertain. V dropped 0 bases and J dropped 7 bases, with 8 bases sitting between them. The CDR3 length is 12 residues. Germline loops: CDR1 SGDLS, CDR2 YYNGEE.

This chain uses TRBV6-5 with TRBJ2-5; 11 bases line up with TRBD2. The V gene end was trimmed by 6 bases and the J gene end by 2 bases; junction bases not matched to a gene: 8. CDR1 MNHEY and CDR2 SVGAGI come from the germline V gene. The CDR3 is 16 amino acids. CDR3 coding DNA: TGTGCCAGCAGCCCCGAGACTAGCGGGGCTCAAGAGACCCAGTACTTC. This translates into CASSPETSGAQETQYF.

The rearrangement uses TRBV5-1 and TRBJ2-1; TRBD1 matches at 9 bases. Trimming took 0 bases from V and 7 from J; bases not matched to a gene: 5. The germline V gene has CDR1 SGHRS and CDR2 YFSETQ. There are 15 residues in the CDR3. The CDR3 protein is CASSLAGQGRNEQFF. The CDR3 DNA reads TGCGCCAGCAGCTTGGCTGGACAGGGGAGAAATGAGCAGTTCTTC.

In this sample, this clonotype turned up a few times. CDR3 nucleotides: TGTGCCAGCAGCGTACGGGACACCAGCTCTGGGGCCAACGTCCTGACTTTC. The encoded protein is CASSVRDTSSGANVLTF. J is TRBJ2-6 and V is TRBV9, with D maybe TRBD1 (6 bases). Germline assignment: CDR1 SGDLS and CDR2 YYNGEE. This CDR3 comprises 17 residues. The V and J ends lost 1 base and 0 bases respectively, with 11 bases between them.

The chain employs TRBV27 and TRBJ2-1; 11 positions agree with TRBD2. V lost 11 bases to trimming and J lost 5 bases; unmatched junction nucleotides: 14. Germline V gene lookup returns CDR1 MNHEY and CDR2 SMNVEV (reference sequence). This CDR3 comprises 16 residues. The CDR3 nucleotides read TGTGCCTCGCGTCTAGCGGGAGGCCCCTACAACAATGAGCAGTTCTTC. Its protein product is CASRLAGGPYNNEQFF.

This clonotype has just a few counts. This chain joins TRBV5-1 and TRBJ2-1; 10 nucleotides match TRBD2. Germline V gene sequence: CDR1 SGHRS, CDR2 YFSETQ. The length of the CDR3 is 18 residues. V lost 0 bases to trimming and J lost 8 bases; unmatched junction nucleotides: 14. CDR3: CASSLDMASGSNGDEQFF. Written as DNA, the CDR3 is TGCGCCAGCAGCTTGGATATGGCTAGCGGGAGTAACGGGGATGAGCAGTTCTTC.

In its sample, this clonotype was seen a few times. The chain couples TRBV14 to TRBJ2-4, with D tentatively TRBD2 (6 bases). The J call may be faulty, since TRBJ2-7 better matches the DNA end. This CDR3 is built from 14 residues. Germline CDR1 reads SGHDN; CDR2 reads FVKESK. The CDR3 DNA follows: TGTGCCAGCAGCCCCCTGACGGGAGTCAACGAGCAGTACTTC. Residues: CASSPLTGVNEQYF.

The rearrangement uses TRBV7-3 and TRBJ2-7, with D possibly being TRBD2 (6 bases). V dropped 2 bases and J dropped 2 bases, with 19 bases sitting between them. In germline, CDR1 is SGHTA, CDR2 FQGTGA. CDR3 length: 17 residues. The CDR3 here is CASSLGSGGTGTYEQYF. CDR3 coding DNA: TGTGCCAGCAGCTTAGGGTCCGGAGGGACCGGCACCTACGAGCAGTACTTC.